This T cell receptor beta chain was captured in a study of blood T cell repertoires in COVID-19. The method was immunoSEQ multiplex PCR; TCRdb's version includes in-frame clones alone and lacks a portion of them. The sample includes around 230,000 clones, about 90% seen only once; the top ten take approximately 3.5%. The CDR3 has 14 residues. J gave up 4 bases and V 7 bases, and 7 bases lay outside the gene matches. Germline assignment: CDR1 LNHDA and CDR2 SQIVND (reference sequence). Recruitment covered some 25 US areas and drew participants whose ages spanned roughly 18 to 100 years. The sequence was collected from a middle-aged woman with acute COVID-19. This chain links TRBV19 with TRBJ2-1, with 7 bases fitting TRBD2. Sequencing was performed on PBMCs or T cells enriched from blood (not recorded which). This CDR3 is CASTSGLLYNEQFF. CDR3 sequence (DNA): TGTGCCAGTACCTCGGGACTACTTTACAATGAGCAGTTCTTC.